This T cell receptor beta chain was obtained from a study of T cell responses to AZD1222 COVID-19 vaccine. Study findings and constraints: Scientists sampled the repertoires only once the peak T cell response had passed. The donor cohort was predominantly white British with a female majority, and clonal diversity may have been underestimated.

Comments on this clone: Its specificity is not known.

TCRdb's copy holds only in-frame clones and misses some; the assay was immunoSEQ multiplex PCR. The sample lists approximately 150,000 clones; 85% to 95% were seen once. The sample here was peripheral blood, taken on day 0 of MenACWY control vaccination. This TCR derives from an adult in good health.

DNA for the CDR3: TGTGCCAGCAGTGAAGCGGGGCCGGGCAATCAGCCCCAGCATTTT. It codes for CASSEAGPGNQPQHF. This rearrangement joins TRBV2 to TRBJ1-5; D is possibly TRBD1 (5 bases). The CDR3 consists of 15 residues. Trimming stripped 0 bases from V and 2 bases from J, with 8 bases between. Germline V gene sequence: CDR1 SNHLY, CDR2 FYNNEI. The variable domain in full, with the rest retrieved from reference TRBV2 and TRBJ1-5, is EPEVTQTPSHQVTQMGQEVILRCVPISNHLYFYWYRQILGQKVEFLVSFYNNEISEKSEIFDDQFSVERPDGSNFTLKIRSTKLEDSAMYFCASSEAGPGNQPQHFGDGTRLSIL.